Sequencing of this TCR beta chain was carried out in a study of early T cells in non-severe SARS-CoV-2 infection. Background on the study: Bulk RNA taken from unsorted whole blood was sequenced, leaving chains unpaired. General study points: Database matching using VDJdb favored anti-spike CD8 responses, with private and CD4 specificities left missing.

Individual cDNA molecules each received unique molecular identifiers attached to them. TCRdb itself ran the 5' RACE reads through MiXCR, one entry per CDR3 protein. The repertoire holds tens of thousands of distinct CDR3 sequences, with under 15% as singletons. This clonotype was seen ten or more times. Its antigen remains unidentified. The material sequenced was whole blood, taken at baseline. The sequence was obtained from an adult who was a healthcare worker with PCR-confirmed SARS-CoV-2 infection or an uninfected control (not recorded which).

CDR3 loop: CSAPTVGGEQYF. The CDR3 DNA reads TGCAGTGCCCCCACCGTGGGAGGGGAGCAGTACTTC. This rearrangement joins TRBV20-1 to TRBJ2-7; TRBD2 aligns across 7 bases. CDR1 DFQATT and CDR2 SNEGSKA come from the germline V gene (reference sequence). The CDR3 loop spans 12 amino acids. After removal of 6 bases from V and 7 bases from J, the junction contained 9 bases not matched to a gene.